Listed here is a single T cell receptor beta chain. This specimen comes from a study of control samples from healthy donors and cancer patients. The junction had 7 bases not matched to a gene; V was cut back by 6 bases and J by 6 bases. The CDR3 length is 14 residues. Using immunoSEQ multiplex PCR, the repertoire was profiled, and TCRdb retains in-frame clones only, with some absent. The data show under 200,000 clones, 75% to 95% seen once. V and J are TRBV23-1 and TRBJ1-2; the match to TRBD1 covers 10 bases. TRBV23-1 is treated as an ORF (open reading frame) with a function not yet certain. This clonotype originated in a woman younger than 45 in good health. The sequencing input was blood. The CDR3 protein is CASSPGTGADGYTF. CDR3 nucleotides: TGCGCCAGCAGCCCCGGGACAGGGGCGGATGGCTACACCTTC.